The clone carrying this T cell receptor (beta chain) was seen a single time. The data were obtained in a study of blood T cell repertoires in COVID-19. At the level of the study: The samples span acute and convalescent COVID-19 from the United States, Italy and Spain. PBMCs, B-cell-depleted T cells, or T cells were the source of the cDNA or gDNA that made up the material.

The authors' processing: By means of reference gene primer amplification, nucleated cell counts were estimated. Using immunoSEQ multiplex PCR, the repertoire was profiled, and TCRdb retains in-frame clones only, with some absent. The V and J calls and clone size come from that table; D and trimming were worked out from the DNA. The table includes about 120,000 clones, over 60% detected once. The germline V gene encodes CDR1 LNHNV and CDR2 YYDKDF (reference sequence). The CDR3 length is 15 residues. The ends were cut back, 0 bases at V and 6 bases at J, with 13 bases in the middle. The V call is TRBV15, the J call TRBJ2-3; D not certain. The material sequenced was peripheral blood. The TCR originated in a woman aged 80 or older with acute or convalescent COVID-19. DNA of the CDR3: TGTGCCACCAGCAGAGATCTTGGAGTGTCGGATACGCAGTATTTT. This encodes CATSRDLGVSDTQYF.